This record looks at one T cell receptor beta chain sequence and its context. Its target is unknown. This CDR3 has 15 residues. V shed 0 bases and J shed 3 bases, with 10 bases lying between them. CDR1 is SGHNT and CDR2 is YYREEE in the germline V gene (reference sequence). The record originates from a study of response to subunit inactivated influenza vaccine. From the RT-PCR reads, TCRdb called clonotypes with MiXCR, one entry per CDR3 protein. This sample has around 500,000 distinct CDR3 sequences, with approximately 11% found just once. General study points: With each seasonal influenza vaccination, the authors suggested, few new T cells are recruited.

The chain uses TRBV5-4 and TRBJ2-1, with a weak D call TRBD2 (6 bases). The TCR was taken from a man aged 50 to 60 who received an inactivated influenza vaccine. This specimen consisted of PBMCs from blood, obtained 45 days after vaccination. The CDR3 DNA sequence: TGTGCCAGCAGCTTGGGGACTACCAACTACAATGAGCAGTTCTTC. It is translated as CASSLGTTNYNEQFF.